A selection of T cell receptor beta chains follows, all from one sample in a study of cytomegalovirus exposure and HLA in healthy donors. Sequencing was performed with immunoSEQ multiplex PCR; in TCRdb, only in-frame clones are kept and a portion is missing. The sample has over 200,000 clones, approximately 87% seen once. Sequenced: PBMCs. All receptors derive from a human donor in good health. Each CDR3 is given with its conserved first and last residue. A D gene is named only where the DNA matches it firmly. Clone size is not always given. Where it is, it says once, few, many or a class for expanded clones.

size	V	J	D	DNA	CDR3
NA	TRBV5-8	TRBJ2-7	TRBD1	TGTGCCAGCAGCTCCGGACAGACAGGGCATGGCGAGCAGTACTTC	CASSSGQTGHGEQYF
NA	TRBV4-3	TRBJ2-2	NA	TGCGCCAGCAGCCAAGATTTGACCGGGAGTCACACCGGGGAGCTGTTTTTT	CASSQDLTGSHTGELFF
NA	TRBV10-2	TRBJ1-5	NA	TGCGCCAGCAGTGACATTTGGGGGGGCGAGCCCCAGCATTTT	CASSDIWGGEPQHF
NA	TRBV6-1	TRBJ1-2	NA	TGTGCGGTGGGAGAAAGAAACTATGGCTACACCTTC	CAVGERNYGYTF
NA	TRBV27	TRBJ2-5	NA	TGTGCCAGCAGTTTCGGTCCCCAAGAGACCCAGTACTTC	CASSFGPQETQYF
NA	TRBV10-3	TRBJ2-7	NA	TGTGCCATTGGCTCGGCGGGGAGCTCCTACGAGCAGTACTTC	CAIGSAGSSYEQYF
NA	TRBV29-1	TRBJ2-1	NA	TGCAGCGTTGATCTCTATCTAGGCGATGAGCAGTTCTTC	CSVDLYLGDEQFF
NA	TRBV5-1	TRBJ2-3	NA	TGCGCCAGCAGCTACGGCGGTACTAGCACAGATACGCAGTATTTT	CASSYGGTSTDTQYF
NA	TRBV5-1	TRBJ1-6	TRBD1	TGCGCCAGCAGCTATACAGGGGAAGGGGGATCACCCCTCCACTTT	CASSYTGEGGSPLHF
NA	TRBV5-1	TRBJ2-3	NA	TGCGCCAGCAGAAGAACAGACACAGATACGCAGTATTTT	CASRRTDTDTQYF
NA	TRBV7-8	TRBJ1-2	TRBD1	TGTGCCAGCAGCTTAGCCGGCAGGGGGCAGGGTGGCTACACCTTC	CASSLAGRGQGGYTF
NA	TRBV5-1	TRBJ2-3	NA	TGCGCCAGCAGCCTAACCGATAGCACAGATACGCAGTATTTT	CASSLTDSTDTQYF
NA	TRBV19	TRBJ2-5	NA	TGTGCCAGTAGTGAGCAGGCACAAGAGACCCAGTACTTC	CASSEQAQETQYF
NA	TRBV13	TRBJ2-5	NA	TGTGCCAGCAGCTTCCGAGGGACAGCTAGGGGGGAGCAGTACTTC	CASSFRGTARGEQYF
NA	TRBV5-6	TRBJ2-7	NA	TGTGCCAGCAGCTTCGGGGTGCTCAACGAGCAGTACTTC	CASSFGVLNEQYF
NA	TRBV6-1	TRBJ1-3	NA	TGTGCCAGCATTGCCGGGTATTCTGGAAACACCATATATTTT	CASIAGYSGNTIYF
NA	TRBV4-1	TRBJ2-1	TRBD2	TGCGCCAGCAGCCAAGAAGATAGCTTTGCGGGAGGGCCAAAGGAGCAGTTCTTC	CASSQEDSFAGGPKEQFF
NA	TRBV4-1	TRBJ1-2	TRBD1	TGCGCCAGCAGCCAAGGGACAGGGGTGATCTATGGCTACACCTTC	CASSQGTGVIYGYTF
once	TRBV7-3	TRBJ1-1	NA	TGTGCCAGCAGCCTACAGGCCGAGTCTGGGGCTTTCTTT	CASSLQAESGAFF
NA	TRBV19	TRBJ2-7	TRBD2	TGTGCCAGTAGTCCACGGACTAGTTATAGTGGCGAGCAGTACTTC	CASSPRTSYSGEQYF
NA	TRBV19	TRBJ2-7	TRBD1	TGTGCCAGTAGGAGCGACAGGGGCTACGAGCAGTACTTC	CASRSDRGYEQYF
NA	TRBV2	TRBJ2-7	NA	TGTGCCAGCAGTGCTTTGACGGTTACTAGCTCCTACGAGCAGTACTTC	CASSALTVTSSYEQYF
NA	TRBV18	TRBJ1-4	TRBD1	TGTGCCAGCTCACGGCCGGGACAGGTGAATGAAAAACTGTTTTTT	CASSRPGQVNEKLFF
NA	TRBV5-1	TRBJ2-2	TRBD2	TGCGCCAGCAGCTTCCTAGCGGGTACCAAGGTTAGCACCGGGGAGCTGTTTTTT	CASSFLAGTKVSTGELFF
few	TRBV10-3	TRBJ1-5	NA	TGTGCCATCAGTGAGACAGGGTCTGCCAATCAGCCCCAGCATTTT	CAISETGSANQPQHF
NA	TRBV2	TRBJ1-2	NA	TGTGCCAGCAGGGGCCTCGAGGGCTACACCTTC	CASRGLEGYTF
NA	TRBV29-1	TRBJ2-2	NA	TGCAGCGTTGGGAGGGCAGGGGGCACCGGGGAGCTGTTTTTT	CSVGRAGGTGELFF
NA	TRBV30	TRBJ1-1	NA	TGTGCCGCGACCAGACAGAACACTGAAGCTTTCTTT	CAATRQNTEAFF
NA	TRBV4-1	TRBJ2-3	NA	TGCGCCAGCAGCCAAGATTCCCAGATAGATACGCAGTATTTT	CASSQDSQIDTQYF
NA	TRBV25-1	TRBJ1-2	NA	TGTGCCAGCAGTGAATGGGGCAGTCTGAACTATGGCTACACCTTC	CASSEWGSLNYGYTF
NA	TRBV7-9	TRBJ1-2	NA	TGTGCCAGCAGCTTAGGACGACGGGAGGACTATGGCTACACCTTC	CASSLGRREDYGYTF
NA	TRBV25-1	TRBJ1-2	TRBD1	TGTGCCAGCAGTGGCGGACAGGGGGGAGGCTACACCTTC	CASSGGQGGGYTF
NA	TRBV19	TRBJ1-5	NA	TGTGCCAGTAGTATGTTGAGGGATGATCAGCCCCAGCATTTT	CASSMLRDDQPQHF
NA	TRBV18	TRBJ2-7	NA	TGTGCCAGCTCACCACCTATCCTAGGGGGTAGGTACGAGCAGTACTTC	CASSPPILGGRYEQYF
NA	TRBV6-1	TRBJ2-3	TRBD1	TGTGCCAGCAGTTCCCGGGACAGGGGTACAGATACGCAGTATTTT	CASSSRDRGTDTQYF
NA	TRBV12-5	TRBJ1-1	NA	TGTGCTAGTGGTTTGGTAAGTGGGACATCGAACACTGAAGCTTTCTTT	CASGLVSGTSNTEAFF
NA	TRBV19	TRBJ2-7	NA	TGTGCCAGTAGTGGAGAAATCGGACACCAGGATTCCTACGAGCAGTACTTC	CASSGEIGHQDSYEQYF
NA	TRBV11-3	TRBJ2-5	TRBD2	TGTGCCAGCAGCCAGGGACTAGCGGGGGAAGAGACCCAGTACTTC	CASSQGLAGEETQYF
NA	TRBV25-1	TRBJ2-5	NA	TGTGCCAGCAGTGAGAAGGAGCAAGAGACCCAGTACTTC	CASSEKEQETQYF
NA	TRBV29-1	TRBJ2-1	TRBD1	TGCAGCGTGGGGGACAGGGGAGGGGGCAATGAGCAGTTCTTC	CSVGDRGGGNEQFF
NA	TRBV6-5	TRBJ2-3	NA	TGTGCCAGCAGGCAGACACTTAGCACAGATACGCAGTATTTT	CASRQTLSTDTQYF
once	TRBV7-9	TRBJ1-5	NA	TGTGCCAGCAGCTTAGCCGGGGGCAATCAGCCCCAGCATTTT	CASSLAGGNQPQHF
NA	TRBV6-4	TRBJ2-5	NA	TGTGCCAGCAGTGACTCGAGCGGCGGGAAGGTGACCCAGTACTTC	CASSDSSGGKVTQYF
few	TRBV6-6	TRBJ2-7	TRBD2	TGTGCCAGCAGTTTCGGGACTAGTCGCGGCGAGCAGTACTTC	CASSFGTSRGEQYF
NA	TRBV27	TRBJ2-7	NA	TGTGCCAGCAGTTTATCCACTAGCTCCTACGAGCAGTACTTC	CASSLSTSSYEQYF
NA	TRBV4-3	TRBJ1-1	NA	TGCGCCAGCAGCCAAGAGGCACATGAATGGACTGAAGCTTTCTTT	CASSQEAHEWTEAFF
NA	TRBV5-1	TRBJ1-1	NA	TGCGCCAGCAGCTTGGGACACTGGAACACTGAAGCTTTCTTT	CASSLGHWNTEAFF
NA	TRBV11-1	TRBJ1-1	NA	TGTGCCAGCAGCCTACAGATCTCGAACACTGAAGCTTTCTTT	CASSLQISNTEAFF
NA	TRBV5-5	TRBJ2-6	NA	TGTGCCAGCAGCTCGACTGGGGCCTCTGGGGCCAACGTCCTGACTTTC	CASSSTGASGANVLTF